The sequence of this TCR beta chain was determined in a study of shared clonotypes between healthy human individuals. Study-wide points: Sharing across four donors was highest in naive CD4 (roughly 5%) and lowest in memory CD8 (roughly 0.4%). Rarefaction showed sorted-subset sequencing was incomplete despite large depth.

As for this clone: Its antigen is unknown.

The method was immunoSEQ multiplex PCR; TCRdb's version includes in-frame clones alone and lacks a portion of them. The sample carries 1.5 million to 2.5 million clones, about 95% recorded once. The CDR3 length is 17 residues. Germline V gene data show CDR1 as SNHLY and CDR2 as FYNNEI. Trimming took off 2 bases at V and 2 bases at J, with 15 bases between the two ends. CD45RO-negative cells were positively selected for CCR7, leaving out terminally differentiated effector memory CD45RA+ cells. Sequencing was performed on naive CD8+ T cells sorted from blood. The chain is built from TRBV2 and TRBJ2-2, with a tentative D call TRBD2 (6 bases). This receptor was identified in a man between 18 and 29 years old in good health. For the CDR3, the DNA is TGTGCCAGCAGTGAAACGAGTGCGGGACCTAACACCGGGGAGCTGTTTTTT. Protein: CASSETSAGPNTGELFF.